This T cell receptor beta chain was captured in a study of CD8+CD57+ T cells in acquired aplastic anemia. Study results and caveats: No significant difference in CD8+ Simpson's diversity was found between patients and controls.

Only patients with CD8+CD57+ cell expansion on flow cytometry were chosen for sequencing. The CDR3 spans 14 residues. V shed 6 bases and J shed 10 bases, with 19 bases lying between them. CDR1 is DFQATT and CDR2 is SNEGSKA in the germline V gene (reference sequence). Genomic DNA constituted the template upon which TCR beta VDJ and CDR3 profiling was performed. TCRdb re-called the reads through MiXCR, storing one row per CDR3 protein. The top ten clones hold 35% to 50% of a sample with about 160,000 distinct CDR3 sequences, about two thirds of them seen once. This clonotype was detected a few times. Its antigen is as yet unknown.

This sequence was found in a human donor with aplastic anemia. Sequencing was carried out using sorted CD4+, CD8+, or CD8+CD57+ T cells (not recorded which) from PBMCs. The chain couples TRBV20-1 to TRBJ1-6; D is unclear. The CDR3 spells CSAARGGGGSPLHF. In nucleotides, the CDR3 is TGCAGTGCCGCACGGGGAGGTGGAGGATCACCCCTCCACTTT.